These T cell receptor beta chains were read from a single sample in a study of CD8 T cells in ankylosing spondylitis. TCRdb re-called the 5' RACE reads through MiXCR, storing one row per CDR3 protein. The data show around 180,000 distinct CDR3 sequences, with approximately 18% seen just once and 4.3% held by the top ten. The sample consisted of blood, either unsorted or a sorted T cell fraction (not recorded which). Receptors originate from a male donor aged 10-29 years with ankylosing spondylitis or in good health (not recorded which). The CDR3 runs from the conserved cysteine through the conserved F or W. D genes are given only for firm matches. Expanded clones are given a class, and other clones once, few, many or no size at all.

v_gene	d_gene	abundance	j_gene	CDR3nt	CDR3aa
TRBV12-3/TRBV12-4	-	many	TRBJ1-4	TGTGCCACCACGGGGGGTTTTAATGAAAAACTGTTTTTT	CATTGGFNEKLFF
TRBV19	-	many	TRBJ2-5	TGTGCCAGTAGTATAGGTCCAGTACGAGAGACCCAGTACTTC	CASSIGPVRETQYF
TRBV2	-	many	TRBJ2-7	TGTGCCAGCAGCGTTCGGGTCAGCAGCTCCTACGAGCAGTACTTC	CASSVRVSSSYEQYF
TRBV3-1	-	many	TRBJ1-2	TGTGCCAGCAGCCAAGGAGACAACTATGGCTACACCTTC	CASSQGDNYGYTF
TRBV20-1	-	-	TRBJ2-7	TGCAGTGCTAGGAGCGGAGTGTTGAACGAGCAGTACTTC	CSARSGVLNEQYF
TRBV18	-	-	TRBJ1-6	TGTGCCAGCTCCCCAGGACAGAATAATTCACCCCTCCACTTT	CASSPGQNNSPLHF
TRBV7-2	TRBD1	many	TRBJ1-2	TGTGCCAGCAGCCTTCACCCGGGACAGGGGTTATATGGCTACACCTTC	CASSLHPGQGLYGYTF
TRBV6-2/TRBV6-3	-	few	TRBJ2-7	TGTGCCAGCAGTTACTTGACGGACGGGCAGTACTTC	CASSYLTDGQYF
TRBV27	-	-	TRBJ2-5	TGTGCCAGCAGTGATGTCTTACAAGAGACCCAGTGCTTC	CASSDVLQETQCF
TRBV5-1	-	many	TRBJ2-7	TGCGCCAGCAGCAACCGGGGGACAGTAGACTCCTACGAGCAGTACTTC	CASSNRGTVDSYEQYF
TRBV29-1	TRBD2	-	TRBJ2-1	TGCAGCGCCGGGACTAGCGGGAGTACGGATGAGCAGTTCTTC	CSAGTSGSTDEQFF
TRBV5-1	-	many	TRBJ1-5	TGCGCCAGTAAAACTACGGCGGGAGACGGTCAGCCCCAGCATTTT	CASKTTAGDGQPQHF
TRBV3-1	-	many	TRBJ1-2	TGTGCCAGCAGCCTGCGGAGGAACTATGGCTACACCTTC	CASSLRRNYGYTF
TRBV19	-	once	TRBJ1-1	TGTGCCAGTATGATTCGGGGGGCGGACACTGAATCTTTCTTT	CASMIRGADTESFF
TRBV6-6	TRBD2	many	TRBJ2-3	TGTGCCAGCAGTTACCCCACTAGCGGGAGGGTCACAGATACGCAGTATTTT	CASSYPTSGRVTDTQYF
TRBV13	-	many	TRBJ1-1	TGTGCCAGCAGCTTAGCAGGCGGGAACACTGAAGCTTTCTTT	CASSLAGGNTEAFF
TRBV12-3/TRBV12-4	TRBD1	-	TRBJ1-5	TGTGCCAGCAGGATCGGACAGGGGACTCAGCCCCAGCATTTT	CASRIGQGTQPQHF
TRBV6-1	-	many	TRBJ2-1	TGTGCCAGCAGAAGGAGGGGCCCCTCCTACAATGAGCAGTTCTTC	CASRRRGPSYNEQFF
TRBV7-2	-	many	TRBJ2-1	TGTGCCAGCAGCCCCGGTAGGGGGGGTTTAAATGAGCAGTTCTTC	CASSPGRGGLNEQFF
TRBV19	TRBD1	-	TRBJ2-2	TGTGCCAGTAACCAGGGGGTTAATACCGGGGAGCTGTTTTTT	CASNQGVNTGELFF
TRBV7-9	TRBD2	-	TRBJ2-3	TGTGCCAGCAGCTCCCTTGTAGCGGGAGCCCTCACAGATACGCAGTATTTT	CASSSLVAGALTDTQYF
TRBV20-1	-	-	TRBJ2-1	TGCAGTGCCCAAGAACGGGGGAGTCTTACCAATGAGCAGTTCTTC	CSAQERGSLTNEQFF
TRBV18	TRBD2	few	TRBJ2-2	TGTGCCAGCTCACCAGTTGACGGGAGGTCCGGGGAGCTGTTTTTT	CASSPVDGRSGELFF
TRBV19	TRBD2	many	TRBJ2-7	TGTGCCAGTAGTATAACTAGCGGCCTGCGCGAGCAGTACTTC	CASSITSGLREQYF
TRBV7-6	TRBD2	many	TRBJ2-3	TGTGCCAGCAGCTTAGGGACTAGCAAGGGGACAGATACGCAGTATTTT	CASSLGTSKGTDTQYF
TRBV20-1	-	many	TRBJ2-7	TGCAGTGCTAAGGCCCCCCGGGCTAGCAGCCGCTACGAGCAGTACTTC	CSAKAPRASSRYEQYF
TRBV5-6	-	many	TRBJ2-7	TGTGCCAGCAGCTCGCCTCCGGGGAACGAGCAGTACTTC	CASSSPPGNEQYF
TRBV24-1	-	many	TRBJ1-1	TGTGCCACCAGTGATTCTCCGGGGGCTGTTGGAGCTTTCTTT	CATSDSPGAVGAFF
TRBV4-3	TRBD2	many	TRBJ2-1	TGCGCCAGCAGCCAAGATTGGCGGGAGGGCTATGAGCAGTTCTTC	CASSQDWREGYEQFF
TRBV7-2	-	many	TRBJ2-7	TGTGCCAGCAGCTTAGTTAGCCAGACTTCCTACGAGCAGTACTTC	CASSLVSQTSYEQYF